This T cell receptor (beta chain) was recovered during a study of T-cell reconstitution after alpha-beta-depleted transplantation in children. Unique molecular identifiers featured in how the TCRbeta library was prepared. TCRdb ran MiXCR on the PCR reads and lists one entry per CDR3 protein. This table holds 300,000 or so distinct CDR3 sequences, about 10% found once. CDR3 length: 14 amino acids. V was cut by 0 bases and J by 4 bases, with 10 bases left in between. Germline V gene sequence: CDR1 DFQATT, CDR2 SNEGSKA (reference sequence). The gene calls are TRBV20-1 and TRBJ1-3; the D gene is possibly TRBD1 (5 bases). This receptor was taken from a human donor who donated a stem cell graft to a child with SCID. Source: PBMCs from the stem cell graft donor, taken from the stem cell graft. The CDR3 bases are TGCAGTGCTAGAGATCCTAGGGACGGAAACACCATATATTTT. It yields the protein CSARDPRDGNTIYF.